This TCR beta chain was documented in a study of blood T cell repertoires in COVID-19. Study-wide context: The study drew acute and convalescent COVID-19 samples from the United States, Italy and Spain. PBMCs, B-cell-depleted T cells, or T cells were the source of the cDNA or gDNA that made up the material.

Original handling: The authors estimated nucleated cell counts from reference gene primer amplification. Data came from immunoSEQ multiplex PCR; TCRdb stores just in-frame clones and leaves some out. The V and J calls and clone size are taken from that table; D and trimming were inferred from the DNA. This table holds 230,000 or so clones, 89% found once. The CDR3 consists of 13 residues. The V gene lost 6 bases and the J gene lost 2 bases, with 10 bases spanning the gap. Germline V gene data show CDR1 as MNHEY and CDR2 as SMNVEV (reference sequence). V and J are TRBV27 and TRBJ1-2; D uncertain. The sequence derives from a woman in her forties who had recovered from COVID-19. The sequenced material came from peripheral blood. DNA for the CDR3: TGTGCCAGCAGGTGGGGAGTAAACTATGGCTACACCTTC. Its protein is CASRWGVNYGYTF.